The following is a TCR beta chain sequence with its context. The sample belongs to a study of blood T cell repertoires in COVID-19. The wider study: T cells, B-cell-depleted T cells, or PBMCs provided the cDNA or gDNA that served as material.

The CDR3 loop spans 18 amino acids. Trimming removed 0 bases from V and 0 bases from J; junction bases left unmatched: 9. The V gene's germline CDR1 is SGHNT and CDR2 YENEEA. Profiled with immunoSEQ multiplex PCR; TCRdb holds only in-frame clones, not every one. This sample has under 100,000 clones, with 90% found just once. The chain joins TRBV11-3 to TRBJ2-7; the match to TRBD2 covers 9 bases. This sequence originates from a man aged 45 to 65 with acute or convalescent COVID-19. Sequenced sample: peripheral blood. The CDR3 protein is CASSLDSSGSLSSYEQYF. The DNA for the CDR3 is TGTGCCAGCAGCTTAGATAGTAGCGGGAGTCTCAGCTCCTACGAGCAGTACTTC.